The TCR beta chain under discussion was sequenced for a study of blood T cell repertoires in COVID-19. This table comes from immunoSEQ multiplex PCR, and its TCRdb copy is limited to in-frame clones, with some not included. The table lists 200,000 or so clones, around 90% of them singletons. The V end lost 4 bases, the J end lost 2 bases, and 12 bases lay between the germline ends. CDR3 length: 15 amino acids. Germline assignment: CDR1 SNHLY and CDR2 FYNNEI. The sequence came from a man aged 55 to 70 with acute or convalescent COVID-19. The source material was peripheral blood. The rearrangement uses TRBV2 and TRBJ1-5; D might be TRBD1 (6 bases). CDR3 region: CASSVRGSGNQPQHF. CDR3 DNA: TGTGCCAGCAGTGTAAGGGGGTCGGGCAATCAGCCCCAGCATTTT.